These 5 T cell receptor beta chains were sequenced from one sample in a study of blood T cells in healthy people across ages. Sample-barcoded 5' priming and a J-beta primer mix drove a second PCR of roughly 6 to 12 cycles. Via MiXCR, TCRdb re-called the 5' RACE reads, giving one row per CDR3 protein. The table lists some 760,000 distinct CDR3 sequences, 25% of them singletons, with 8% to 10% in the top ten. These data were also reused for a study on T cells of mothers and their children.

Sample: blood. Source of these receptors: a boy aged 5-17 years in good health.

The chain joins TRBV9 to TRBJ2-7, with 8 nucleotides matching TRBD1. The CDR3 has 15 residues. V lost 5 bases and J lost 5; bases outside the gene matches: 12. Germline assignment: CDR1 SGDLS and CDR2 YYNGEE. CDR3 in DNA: TGTGCCAGCAGTGGGACAGGTACTACCTTGGACGAGCAGTACTTC. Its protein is CASSGTGTTLDEQYF.

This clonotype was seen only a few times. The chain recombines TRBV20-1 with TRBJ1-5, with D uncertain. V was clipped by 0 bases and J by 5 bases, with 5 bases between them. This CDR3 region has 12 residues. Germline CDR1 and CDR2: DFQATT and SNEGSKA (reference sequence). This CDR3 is CSARDADQPQHF. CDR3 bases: TGCAGTGCTAGAGATGCTGATCAGCCCCAGCATTTT.

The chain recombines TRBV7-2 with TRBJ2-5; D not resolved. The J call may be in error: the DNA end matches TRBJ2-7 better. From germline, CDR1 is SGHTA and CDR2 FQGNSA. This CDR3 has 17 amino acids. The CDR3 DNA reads TGTGCCAGCAGCTTAGGTCCACCGGCCAGGAGCTCCTACGAGCAGTACTTC. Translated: CASSLGPPARSSYEQYF.

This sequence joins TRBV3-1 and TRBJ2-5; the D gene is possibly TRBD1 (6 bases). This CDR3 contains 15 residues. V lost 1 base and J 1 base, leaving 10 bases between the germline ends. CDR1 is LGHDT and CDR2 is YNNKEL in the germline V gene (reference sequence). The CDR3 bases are TGTGCCAGCAGCCAAGGCAGGGGATGCCAAGAGACCCAGTACTTC. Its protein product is CASSQGRGCQETQYF.

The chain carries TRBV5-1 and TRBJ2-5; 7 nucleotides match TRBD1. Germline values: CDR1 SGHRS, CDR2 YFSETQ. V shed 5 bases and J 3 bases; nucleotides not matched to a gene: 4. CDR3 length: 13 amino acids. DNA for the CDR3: TGCGCCAGCAGGAGGGACAGCGAAGAGACCCAGTACTTC. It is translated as CASRRDSEETQYF.